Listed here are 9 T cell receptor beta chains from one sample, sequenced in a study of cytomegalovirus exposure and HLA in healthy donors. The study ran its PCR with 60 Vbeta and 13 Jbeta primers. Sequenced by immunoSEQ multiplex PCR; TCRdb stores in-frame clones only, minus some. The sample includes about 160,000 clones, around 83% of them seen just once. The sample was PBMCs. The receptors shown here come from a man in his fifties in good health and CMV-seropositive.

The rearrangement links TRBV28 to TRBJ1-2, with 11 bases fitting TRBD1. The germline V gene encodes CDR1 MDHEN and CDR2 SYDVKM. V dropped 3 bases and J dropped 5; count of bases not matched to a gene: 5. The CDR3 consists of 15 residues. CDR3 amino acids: CASSFPGTGGYGYTF. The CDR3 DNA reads TGTGCCAGCAGTTTTCCCGGGACAGGGGGTTATGGCTACACCTTC.

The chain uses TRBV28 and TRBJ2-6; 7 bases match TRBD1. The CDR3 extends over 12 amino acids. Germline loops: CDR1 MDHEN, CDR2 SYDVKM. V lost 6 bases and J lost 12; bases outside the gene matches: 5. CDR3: CASSPGQAVLTF. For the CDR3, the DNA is TGTGCCAGCAGCCCAGGACAGGCCGTCCTGACTTTC.

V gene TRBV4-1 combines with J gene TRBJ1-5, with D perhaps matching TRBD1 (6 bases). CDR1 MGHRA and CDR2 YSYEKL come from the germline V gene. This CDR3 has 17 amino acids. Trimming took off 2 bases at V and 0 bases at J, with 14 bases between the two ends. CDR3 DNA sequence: TGCGCCAGCAGCCAAATCCGGACAGTCATTAGCAATCAGCCCCAGCATTTT. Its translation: CASSQIRTVISNQPQHF.

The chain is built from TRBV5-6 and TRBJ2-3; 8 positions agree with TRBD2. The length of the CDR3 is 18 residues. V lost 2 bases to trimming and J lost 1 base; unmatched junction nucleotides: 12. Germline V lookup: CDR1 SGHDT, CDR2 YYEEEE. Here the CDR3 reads CASSFSLAGAFRTDTQYF. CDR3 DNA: TGTGCCAGCAGCTTTTCGCTAGCGGGTGCTTTTCGCACAGATACGCAGTATTTT. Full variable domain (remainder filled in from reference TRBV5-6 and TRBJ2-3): DAGVTQSPTHLIKTRGQQVTLRCSPKSGHDTVSWYQQALGQGPQFIFQYYEEEERQRGNFPDRFSGHQFPNYSSELNVNALLLGDSALYLCASSFSLAGAFRTDTQYFGPGTRLTVL.

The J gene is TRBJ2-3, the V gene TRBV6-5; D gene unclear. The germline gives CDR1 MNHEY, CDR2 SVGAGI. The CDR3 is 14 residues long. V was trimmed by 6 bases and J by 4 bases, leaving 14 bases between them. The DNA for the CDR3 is TGTGCCAGCAGCCCCCCACGGGTCCCAGATACGCAGTATTTT. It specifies CASSPPRVPDTQYF.

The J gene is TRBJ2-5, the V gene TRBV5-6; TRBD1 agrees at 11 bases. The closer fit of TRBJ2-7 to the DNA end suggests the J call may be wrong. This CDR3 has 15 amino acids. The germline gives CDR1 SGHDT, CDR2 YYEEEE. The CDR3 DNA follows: TGTGCCAGCAGCTCAGGACAGGGGGCAATATACGAGCAGTACTTC. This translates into CASSSGQGAIYEQYF.

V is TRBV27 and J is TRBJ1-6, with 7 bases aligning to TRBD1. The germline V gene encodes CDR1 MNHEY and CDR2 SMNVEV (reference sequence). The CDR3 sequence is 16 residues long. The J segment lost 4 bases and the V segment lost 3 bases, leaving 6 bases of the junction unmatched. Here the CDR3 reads CASSFVGQPYNSPLHF. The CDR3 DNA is TGTGCCAGCAGTTTCGTGGGACAGCCTTATAATTCACCCCTCCACTTT.

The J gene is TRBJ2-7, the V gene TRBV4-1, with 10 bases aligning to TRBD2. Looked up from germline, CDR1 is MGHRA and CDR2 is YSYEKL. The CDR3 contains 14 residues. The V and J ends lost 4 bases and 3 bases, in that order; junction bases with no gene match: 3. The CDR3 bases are TGCGCCAGCAGCCCTATAGCGGGGGGCTACGAGCAGTACTTC. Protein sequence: CASSPIAGGYEQYF.

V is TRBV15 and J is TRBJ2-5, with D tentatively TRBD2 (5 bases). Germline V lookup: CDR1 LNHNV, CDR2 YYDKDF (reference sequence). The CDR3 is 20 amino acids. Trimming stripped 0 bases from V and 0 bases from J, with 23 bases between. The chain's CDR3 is CATSRDRGRNPIRYQETQYF. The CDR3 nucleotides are TGTGCCACCAGCAGAGATCGAGGGCGGAATCCTATCCGGTACCAAGAGACCCAGTACTTC. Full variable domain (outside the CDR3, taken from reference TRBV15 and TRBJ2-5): DAMVIQNPRYQVTQFGKPVTLSCSQTLNHNVMYWYQQKSSQAPKLLFHYYDKDFNNEADTPDNFQSRRPNTSFCFLDIRSPGLGDTAMYLCATSRDRGRNPIRYQETQYFGPGTRLLVL.